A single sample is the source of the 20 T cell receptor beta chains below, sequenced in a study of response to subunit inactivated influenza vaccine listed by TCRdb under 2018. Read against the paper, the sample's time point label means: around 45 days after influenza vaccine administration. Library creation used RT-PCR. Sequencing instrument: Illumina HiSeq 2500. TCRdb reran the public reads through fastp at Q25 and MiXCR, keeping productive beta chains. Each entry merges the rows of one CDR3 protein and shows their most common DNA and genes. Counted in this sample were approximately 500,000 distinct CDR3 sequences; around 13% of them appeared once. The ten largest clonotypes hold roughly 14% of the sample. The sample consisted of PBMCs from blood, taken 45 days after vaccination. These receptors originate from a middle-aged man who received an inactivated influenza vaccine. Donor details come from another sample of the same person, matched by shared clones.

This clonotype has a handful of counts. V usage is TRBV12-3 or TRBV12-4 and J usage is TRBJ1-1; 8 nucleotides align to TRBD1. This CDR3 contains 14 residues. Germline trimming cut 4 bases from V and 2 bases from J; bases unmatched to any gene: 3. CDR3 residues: CASSSSGGNTEAFF. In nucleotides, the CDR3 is TGTGCCAGCAGTTCCTCAGGGGGCAACACTGAAGCTTTCTTT.

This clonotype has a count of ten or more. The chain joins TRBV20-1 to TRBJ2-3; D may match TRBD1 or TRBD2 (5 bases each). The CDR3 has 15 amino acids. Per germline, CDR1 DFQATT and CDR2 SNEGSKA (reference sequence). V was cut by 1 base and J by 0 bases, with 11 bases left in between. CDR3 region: CSARGGTTSTDTQYF. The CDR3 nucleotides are TGCAGTGCTAGAGGGGGGACCACAAGCACAGATACGCAGTATTTT.

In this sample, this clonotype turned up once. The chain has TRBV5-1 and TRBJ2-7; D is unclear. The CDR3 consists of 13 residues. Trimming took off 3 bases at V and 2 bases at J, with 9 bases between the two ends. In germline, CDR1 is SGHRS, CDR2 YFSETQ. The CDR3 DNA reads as TGCGCCAGCAGCTCGGTGAGCACCTACGAGCAGTACTTC. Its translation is CASSSVSTYEQYF.

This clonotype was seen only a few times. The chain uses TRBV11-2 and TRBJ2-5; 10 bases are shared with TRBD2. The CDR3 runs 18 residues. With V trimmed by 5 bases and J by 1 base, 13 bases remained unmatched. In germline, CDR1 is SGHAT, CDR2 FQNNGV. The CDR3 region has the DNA TGTGCCAGCAGCCCGACTAGCGGGTGGGGCCGATTCCAAGAGACCCAGTACTTC. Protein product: CASSPTSGWGRFQETQYF. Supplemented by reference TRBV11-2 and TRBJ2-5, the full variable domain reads EAGVAQSPRYKIIEKRQSVAFWCNPISGHATLYWYQQILGQGPKLLIQFQNNGVVDDSQLPKDRFSAERLKGVDSTLKIQPAKLEDSAVYLCASSPTSGWGRFQETQYFGPGTRLLVL.

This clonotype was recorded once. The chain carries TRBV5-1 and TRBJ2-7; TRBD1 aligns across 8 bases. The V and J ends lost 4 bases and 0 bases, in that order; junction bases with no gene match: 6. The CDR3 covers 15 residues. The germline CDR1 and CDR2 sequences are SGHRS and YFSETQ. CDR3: CASSPGQDFSYEQYF. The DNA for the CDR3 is TGCGCCAGCAGCCCGGGACAGGACTTCTCCTACGAGCAGTACTTC.

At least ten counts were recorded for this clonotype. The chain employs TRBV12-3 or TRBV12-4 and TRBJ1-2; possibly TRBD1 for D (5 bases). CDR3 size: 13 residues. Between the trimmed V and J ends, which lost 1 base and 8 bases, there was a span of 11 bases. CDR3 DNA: TGTGCCAGCAGTTTAGAAAAGGGGAGAGGCTACACCTTC. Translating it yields CASSLEKGRGYTF.

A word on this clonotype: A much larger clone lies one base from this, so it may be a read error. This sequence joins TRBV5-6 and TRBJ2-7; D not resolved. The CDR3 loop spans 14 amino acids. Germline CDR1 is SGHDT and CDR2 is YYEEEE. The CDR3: CVSSLMAVSYEQYF. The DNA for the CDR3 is TGTGTCAGCAGCTTGATGGCGGTCTCCTACGAGCAGTACTTC.

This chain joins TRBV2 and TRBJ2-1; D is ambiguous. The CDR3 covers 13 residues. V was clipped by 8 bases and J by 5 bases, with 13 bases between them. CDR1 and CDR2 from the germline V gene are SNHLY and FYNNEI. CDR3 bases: TGTGCCAGCGGCCCTGGGTTACACAATGAGCAGTTCTTC. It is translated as CASGPGLHNEQFF. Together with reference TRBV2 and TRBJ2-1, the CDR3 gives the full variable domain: EPEVTQTPSHQVTQMGQEVILRCVPISNHLYFYWYRQILGQKVEFLVSFYNNEISEKSEIFDDQFSVERPDGSNFTLKIRSTKLEDSAMYFCASGPGLHNEQFFGPGTRLTVL.

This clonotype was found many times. Written as DNA, the CDR3 is TGTGCCAGCAGCTTAGCAGGGAGGCGCACCGGGGAGCTGTTTTTT. As protein: CASSLAGRRTGELFF. This chain links TRBV28 with TRBJ2-2, with D tentatively TRBD2 (6 bases). CDR3 size: 15 residues. Germline V CDR1 and CDR2: MDHEN, SYDVKM. Trimming removed 6 bases from V and 4 bases from J, with 15 bases in between.

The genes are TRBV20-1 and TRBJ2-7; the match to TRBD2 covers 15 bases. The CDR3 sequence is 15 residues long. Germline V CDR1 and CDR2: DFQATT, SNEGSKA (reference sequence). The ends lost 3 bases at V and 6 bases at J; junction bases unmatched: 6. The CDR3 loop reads CSASLGLAGGREQYF. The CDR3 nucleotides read TGCAGTGCTAGCCTGGGACTAGCGGGGGGACGCGAGCAGTACTTC.

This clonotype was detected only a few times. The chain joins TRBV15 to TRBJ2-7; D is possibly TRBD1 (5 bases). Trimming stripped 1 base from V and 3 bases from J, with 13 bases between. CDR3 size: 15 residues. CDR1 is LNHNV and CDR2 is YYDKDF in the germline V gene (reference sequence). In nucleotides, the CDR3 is TGTGCCACCAGCAGAGGCGTTATAGGGGTCTACGAGCAGTACTTC. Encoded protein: CATSRGVIGVYEQYF.

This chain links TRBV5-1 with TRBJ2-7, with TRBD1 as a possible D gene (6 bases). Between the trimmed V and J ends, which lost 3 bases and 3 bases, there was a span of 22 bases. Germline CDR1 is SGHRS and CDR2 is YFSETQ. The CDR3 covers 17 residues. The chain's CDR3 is CASSSPGQGQHFYEQYF. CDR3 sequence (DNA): TGCGCCAGCAGCTCACCTGGACAAGGACAGCACTTCTACGAGCAGTACTTC.

CDR3 amino acids: CASSSTVDSEYF. CDR3 DNA: TGTGCCAGCAGCTCTACAGTGGATTCCGAGTACTTC. The chain has TRBV5-4 and TRBJ2-7; D gene unclear. Looked up from germline, CDR1 is SGHNT and CDR2 is YYREEE (reference sequence). The CDR3 has 12 amino acids. The V end was cut by 3 bases, the J end by 11 bases, with 15 bases between. Full variable domain (missing parts from reference TRBV5-4 and TRBJ2-7): ETGVTQSPTHLIKTRGQQVTLRCSSQSGHNTVSWYQQALGQGPQFIFQYYREEENGRGNFPPRFSGLQFPNYSSELNVNALELDDSALYLCASSSTVDSEYFGPGTRLTVT.

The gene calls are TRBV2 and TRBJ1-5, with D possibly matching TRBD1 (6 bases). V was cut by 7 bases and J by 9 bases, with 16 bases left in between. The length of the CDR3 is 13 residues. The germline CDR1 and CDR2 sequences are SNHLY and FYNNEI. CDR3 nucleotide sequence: TGTGCCAGCAATCAGGCAGGGGATGGGCCCCAGCATTTT. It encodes CASNQAGDGPQHF. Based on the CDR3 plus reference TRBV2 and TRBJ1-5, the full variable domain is EPEVTQTPSHQVTQMGQEVILRCVPISNHLYFYWYRQILGQKVEFLVSFYNNEISEKSEIFDDQFSVERPDGSNFTLKIRSTKLEDSAMYFCASNQAGDGPQHFGDGTRLSIL.

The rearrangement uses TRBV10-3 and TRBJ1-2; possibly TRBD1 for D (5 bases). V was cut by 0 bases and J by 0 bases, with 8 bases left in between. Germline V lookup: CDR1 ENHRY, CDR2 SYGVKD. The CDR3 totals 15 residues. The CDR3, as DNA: TGTGCCATCAGTGAGTCTGGGGGAACTAACTATGGCTACACCTTC. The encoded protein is CAISESGGTNYGYTF.

The DNA for the CDR3 is TGCAGTGCTAGCTCGACAGGGATGGGTAACGAGCAGTACTTC. This gives the protein CSASSTGMGNEQYF. V and J are TRBV20-1 and TRBJ2-7; 7 nucleotides align to TRBD1. V shed 3 bases, J shed 5 bases, and the junction held 10 bases outside the gene matches. CDR1 is DFQATT and CDR2 is SNEGSKA in the germline V gene (reference sequence). This CDR3 has 14 residues.

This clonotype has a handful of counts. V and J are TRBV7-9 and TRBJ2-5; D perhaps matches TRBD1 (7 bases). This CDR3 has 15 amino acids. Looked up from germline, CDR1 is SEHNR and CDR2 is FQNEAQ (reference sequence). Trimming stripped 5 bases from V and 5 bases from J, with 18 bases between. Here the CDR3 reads CASSRRQGGIETQYF. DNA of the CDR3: TGTGCCAGCAGCCGTCGACAGGGAGGAATTGAGACCCAGTACTTC.

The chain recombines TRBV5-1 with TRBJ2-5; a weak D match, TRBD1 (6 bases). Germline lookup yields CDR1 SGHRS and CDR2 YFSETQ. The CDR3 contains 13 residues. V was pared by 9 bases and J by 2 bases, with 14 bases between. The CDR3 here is CANSDRPQETQYF. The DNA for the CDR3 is TGCGCCAACTCAGACAGGCCGCAAGAGACCCAGTACTTC.

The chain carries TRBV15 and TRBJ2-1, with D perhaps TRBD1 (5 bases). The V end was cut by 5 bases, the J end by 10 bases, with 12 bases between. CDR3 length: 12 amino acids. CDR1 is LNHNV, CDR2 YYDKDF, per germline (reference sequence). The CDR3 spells CATSGHKQEQFF. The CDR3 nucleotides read TGTGCCACCAGCGGACACAAGCAGGAGCAGTTCTTC.

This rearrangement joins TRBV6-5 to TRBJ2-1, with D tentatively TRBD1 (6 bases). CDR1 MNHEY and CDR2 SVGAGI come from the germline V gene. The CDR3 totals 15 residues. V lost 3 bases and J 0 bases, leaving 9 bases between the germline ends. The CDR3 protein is CASSYEGVSYNEQFF. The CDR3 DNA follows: TGTGCCAGCAGTTATGAGGGGGTCTCCTACAATGAGCAGTTCTTC.